Below, 19 T cell receptor beta chains from the same sample are listed, as sequenced in a study of vaccination effects on CD4 cells after COVID-19. Sequencing in the ViraFEST assay came after antigen-specific CD4+ T cells had been expanded with viral peptide pools, which were used to stimulate PBMC. Subsequent to 10 days of culture, CD4+ T cells were isolated. BNT162b2 vaccine or mRNA-1273 vaccine was given to participants in two doses. The antigens of these receptors remain unknown. The repertoire was sequenced with immunoSEQ multiplex PCR; TCRdb's copy has only in-frame clones and lacks some. The sample contains some 68,000 clones, 70% to 90% of which appear only once. Source: CD4+ T cells from PBMCs cultured with HCoV-229E spike peptides, taken after COVID-19 vaccination. The receptors come from a human donor who received a COVID-19 vaccine.

This CDR3 reads CASSTTSSAGELFF. The CDR3 DNA reads as TGTGCCAGCTCAACTACTAGCTCTGCCGGGGAGCTGTTTTTT. The gene calls are TRBV18 and TRBJ2-2; weak D call: TRBD2 (6 bases). Trimming removed 5 bases from V and 6 bases from J, with 13 bases in between. Germline-derived CDR1 and CDR2 are KGHSH and LQKENI. This CDR3 comprises 14 residues. Drawing the rest from reference TRBV18 and TRBJ2-2, the complete variable domain is NAGVMQNPRHLVRRRGQEARLRCSPMKGHSHVYWYRQLPEEGLKFMVYLQKENIIDESGMPKERFSAEFPKEGPSILRIQQVVRGDSAAYFCASSTTSSAGELFFGEGSRLTVL.

The J gene is TRBJ1-2, the V gene TRBV4-3, with D perhaps TRBD1 (6 bases). This CDR3 has 13 amino acids. The ends were cut back, 0 bases at V and 6 bases at J, with 8 bases in the middle. CDR1 is LGHNA and CDR2 is YSLEER in the germline V gene. The chain's CDR3 is CASSQDRGDGYTF. DNA of the CDR3: TGCGCCAGCAGCCAAGATAGGGGGGATGGCTACACCTTC.

V and J are TRBV29-1 and TRBJ2-1, with D unclear. The ends were cut back, 7 bases at V and 10 bases at J, with 17 bases in the middle. The CDR3 runs to 12 residues. Germline CDR1 and CDR2: SQVTM and ANQGSEA. The CDR3 DNA follows: TGCAGCGGCGCCAAGACTTCTCGGGAGCAGTTCTTC. Translated: CSGAKTSREQFF.

The chain carries TRBV5-1 and TRBJ2-2, with D possibly matching TRBD1 (6 bases). This CDR3 has 16 amino acids. The V gene's germline CDR1 is SGHRS and CDR2 YFSETQ. V lost 5 bases and J 0 bases, leaving 14 bases between the germline ends. In DNA form, the CDR3 reads TGCGCCAGCAGACCCGACAGGAACGCGAACACCGGGGAGCTGTTTTTT. The encoded protein is CASRPDRNANTGELFF.

V usage is TRBV6-5 and J usage is TRBJ1-6; 7 nucleotides agree with TRBD1. The CDR3 totals 15 residues. CDR1 is MNHEY and CDR2 is SVGAGI in the germline V gene. Trimming at V came to 6 bases and at J to 7 bases, leaving 9 bases not matched to a gene. The CDR3 is CASSSSTGRNSPLHF. Written as DNA, the CDR3 is TGTGCCAGCAGCTCCTCGACAGGGAGAAATTCACCCCTCCACTTT.

This chain uses TRBV6-1 with TRBJ2-7, with D unresolved. Trimming removed 3 bases at V and 0 bases at J, with 9 bases between. Per the germline V gene, CDR1 is MNHNS and CDR2 is SASEGT. The CDR3 runs 14 residues. The CDR3 DNA is TGTGCCAGCAGTGATAGGCACACCTCCTACGAGCAGTACGTC. Residues: CASSDRHTSYEQYV.

This clone occurred a few times. The J gene is TRBJ1-4, the V gene TRBV10-1, with D unresolved. This CDR3 contains 14 residues. The ends were cut back, 5 bases at V and 8 bases at J, with 15 bases in the middle. CDR1 WNHNN and CDR2 SYGVQD come from the germline V gene (reference sequence). The CDR3 sequence: CASSSGQDSEKLFF. The CDR3 DNA reads TGCGCCAGCAGTTCGGGCCAGGACTCGGAAAAACTGTTTTTT.

The chain uses TRBV5-1 and TRBJ2-5; 10 nucleotides line up with TRBD2. Germline values: CDR1 SGHRS, CDR2 YFSETQ. This CDR3 contains 16 residues. Trimming took 4 bases from V and 2 from J; bases not matched to a gene: 8. The CDR3 bases are TGCGCCAGCAGCACCTTAGCGGGGGGTCCACAAGAGACCCAGTACTTC. It translates to CASSTLAGGPQETQYF. The full variable domain, its missing parts supplied by reference TRBV5-1 and TRBJ2-5, is KAGVTQTPRYLIKTRGQQVTLSCSPISGHRSVSWYQQTPGQGLQFLFEYFSETQRNKGNFPGRFSGRQFSNSRSEMNVSTLELGDSALYLCASSTLAGGPQETQYFGPGTRLLVL.

This clone appeared once. This chain joins TRBV5-1 and TRBJ2-3, with a weak D call TRBD2 (5 bases). Germline loops: CDR1 SGHRS, CDR2 YFSETQ. The CDR3 has 14 residues. Trimming removed 2 bases from V and 6 bases from J, with 13 bases in between. The CDR3 loop is CASSLERPTDTQYF. The CDR3 nucleotides read TGCGCCAGCAGCTTAGAGCGGCCGACTGATACGCAGTATTTT.

Only a few counts were recorded for this clone. CDR3 nucleotides: TGTGCCAGCAGCCCCGTAGGGGGGGGAAAACTGTTTTTT. This encodes CASSPVGGGKLFF. This chain joins TRBV3-1 (or the pseudogene TRBV3-2) and TRBJ1-4, with D tentatively TRBD1 (6 bases). CDR3 length: 13 amino acids. Trimming left V 4 bases short and J 10 bases short, with 13 bases between. CDR1 LGHDT and CDR2 YNNKEL come from the germline V gene (reference sequence).

The rearrangement uses TRBV2 and TRBJ1-5; D unclear. CDR3 length: 12 residues. V lost 7 bases and J lost 5, with 9 bases in between. Germline-derived CDR1 and CDR2 are SNHLY and FYNNEI. The CDR3 protein is CASNTVDQPQHF. CDR3 coding DNA: TGTGCCAGCAACACGGTAGATCAGCCCCAGCATTTT.

V and J are TRBV5-1 and TRBJ1-1, with 9 bases that match TRBD1. The CDR3 length is 17 residues. V dropped 2 bases and J dropped 1; count of bases not matched to a gene: 9. The V gene's germline CDR1 is SGHRS and CDR2 YFSETQ. The CDR3 region is CASSFEPDRGPNTEAFF. In nucleotides, the CDR3 is TGCGCCAGCAGCTTTGAACCGGACAGGGGACCGAACACTGAAGCTTTCTTT.

This clone was seen only a few times. This chain links TRBV9 with TRBJ1-2; 7 bases agree with TRBD1. The germline V gene has CDR1 SGDLS and CDR2 YYNGEE. V dropped 2 bases and J dropped 4; count of bases not matched to a gene: 8. The CDR3 is 15 amino acids. CDR3 sequence reads: CASSVRSGGGYGYTF. DNA of the CDR3: TGTGCCAGCAGCGTGAGGTCAGGGGGTGGCTATGGCTACACCTTC.

In its sample, this clone was seen a few times. The chain has TRBV2 and TRBJ2-5; possibly TRBD1 for D (6 bases). Trimming stripped 10 bases from V and 5 bases from J, with 14 bases between. Germline-derived CDR1 and CDR2 are SNHLY and FYNNEI. The CDR3 runs 12 residues. The CDR3 protein is CANRATGETQYF. The DNA of the CDR3 is TGTGCCAACAGGGCTACGGGGGAGACCCAGTACTTC.

The J gene is TRBJ2-7, the V gene TRBV30; D ambiguous. In germline, CDR1 is GTSNPN, CDR2 SVGIG (reference sequence). V dropped 1 base and J dropped 3 bases, with 13 bases sitting between them. The CDR3 runs to 14 residues. The CDR3 coding sequence is TGTGCCTGGAGTGGGTCATCCGGCGGCTACGAGCAGTACGTC. Translation: CAWSGSSGGYEQYV.

This chain joins TRBV19 and TRBJ2-3, with D unresolved. V dropped 1 base and J dropped 3 bases, with 11 bases sitting between them. Germline assignment: CDR1 LNHDA and CDR2 SQIVND (reference sequence). This CDR3 spans 15 amino acids. CDR3 protein: CASSIGISRTDTQYF. In nucleotides, the CDR3 is TGTGCCAGTAGTATAGGGATATCCCGGACAGATACGCAGTATTTT.

The chain couples TRBV7-9 to TRBJ2-7, with 8 bases fitting TRBD1. The junction had 0 bases not matched to a gene; V was cut back by 3 bases and J by 5 bases. Germline V gives CDR1 SEHNR, CDR2 FQNEAQ (reference sequence). The CDR3 extends over 12 amino acids. CDR3 region: CASSLTGDEQYV. DNA of the CDR3: TGTGCCAGCAGCTTGACAGGGGACGAGCAGTACGTC.

The V gene is TRBV3-1 (or the pseudogene TRBV3-2), the J gene TRBJ1-2; D may be TRBD1 (5 bases). The V end lost 2 bases, the J end lost 6 bases, and 10 bases lay between the germline ends. The CDR3 extends over 13 amino acids. Per the germline V gene, CDR1 is LGHDT and CDR2 is YNNKEL (reference sequence). The DNA of the CDR3 is TGTGCCAGCAGCCAAAGTCCCAGGGATGGCTACACCTTC. Its protein product is CASSQSPRDGYTF.

The chain is built from TRBV3-1 (or the pseudogene TRBV3-2) and TRBJ2-5; TRBD1 is a possible D gene (6 bases). Germline V gene sequence: CDR1 LGHDT, CDR2 YNNKEL (reference sequence). V dropped 3 bases and J dropped 5 bases, with 16 bases sitting between them. The CDR3 is 15 amino acids. The chain's CDR3 is CASSHGQYVRETQYF. The CDR3 region has the DNA TGTGCCAGCAGCCACGGACAGTACGTAAGGGAGACCCAGTACTTC.